This is a list of T cell receptor beta chains from one sample in a study. TCRdb passed the 5' RACE reads through MiXCR, listing each CDR3 protein once. This sample yields about 5,400 distinct CDR3 sequences, of which about 50% are seen a single time; 3% to 4% belongs to the top ten. Sequenced sample: memory CD4+ T cells sorted from blood. These receptors all stem from a female donor with breast cancer. Each CDR3 is given with its conserved first and last residue. D genes are given only for firm matches. Size tells how often a clone was seen (once, few, many) or the class of an expanded clone, and some rows leave it out.

v_gene,d_gene,j_gene,abundance,CDR3aa,CDR3nt
TRBV20-1,-,TRBJ2-1,-,CSASGRLVRDPSRNEQFF,TGCAGTGCTAGCGGGAGATTGGTCCGAGATCCTAGTCGCAATGAGCAGTTCTTC
TRBV29-1,TRBD1,TRBJ2-5,few,CSAKRGQGYQETQYF,TGCAGCGCCAAGAGGGGACAGGGGTACCAAGAGACCCAGTACTTC
TRBV4-1,-,TRBJ1-5,few,CASSQDHRRGNQPQHF,TGCGCCAGCAGCCAAGATCACAGACGGGGCAATCAGCCCCAGCATTTT
TRBV7-8,-,TRBJ2-1,few,CASSLVGGDFNEQFF,TGTGCCAGCAGCTTAGTAGGGGGGGACTTCAATGAGCAGTTCTTC
TRBV6-1,-,TRBJ1-5,few,CASSERGLDQPQHF,TGTGCCAGCAGTGAAAGGGGCTTAGATCAGCCCCAGCATTTT
TRBV9,-,TRBJ2-6,-,CASSVGLAGANVLTF,TGTGCCAGCAGCGTAGGACTCGCTGGGGCCAACGTCCTGACTTTC
TRBV5-1,-,TRBJ1-1,few,CASSPGTANTEAFF,TGCGCCAGCAGCCCCGGGACGGCGAACACTGAAGCTTTCTTT
TRBV20-1,-,TRBJ1-5,-,CSASSGNQPQHF,TGCAGTGCTAGCTCAGGGAATCAGCCCCAGCATTTT
TRBV20-1,TRBD1,TRBJ1-5,-,CSASSRGLVQPQHF,TGCAGTGCTAGTTCCAGGGGGCTTGTTCAGCCCCAGCATTTT
TRBV4-1,TRBD1,TRBJ1-5,-,CASSHVGEGAHQPQHF,TGCGCCAGCAGCCACGTGGGGGAGGGGGCGCATCAGCCCCAGCATTTT
TRBV24-1,TRBD1,TRBJ1-5,few,CATSDLVPRGNSNQPQHF,TGTGCCACCAGTGATTTAGTCCCCAGGGGGAATAGCAATCAGCCCCAGCATTTT
TRBV20-1,TRBD2,TRBJ2-1,-,CSARSGLARPEQFF,TGCAGTGCGCGATCGGGACTAGCGAGGCCTGAGCAGTTCTTC
TRBV20-1,-,TRBJ2-4,few,CSAPDSAKNIQYF,TGCAGTGCTCCGGACTCAGCCAAAAACATTCAGTACTTC
TRBV5-1,TRBD1,TRBJ1-2,few,CASSLETGTAYGYTF,TGCGCCAGCAGCTTGGAGACCGGGACAGCCTATGGCTACACCTTC
TRBV6-1,TRBD2,TRBJ2-7,-,CASSEAVGGTYYEQYF,TGTGCCAGCAGTGAAGCCGTGGGAGGGACGTACTACGAGCAGTACTTC
TRBV10-3,-,TRBJ1-1,-,CAISSQVAGTEALF,TGTGCCATCAGCTCACAGGTTGCTGGCACTGAAGCTCTCTTT
TRBV13,-,TRBJ2-1,-,CASSSRRADNEQFF,TGTGCCAGCAGCTCGAGGAGGGCCGATAATGAGCAGTTCTTC
TRBV5-5,-,TRBJ1-1,-,CASSLRWNTEAFF,TGTGCCAGCAGCTTGCGGTGGAACACTGAAGCTTTCTTT
TRBV12-5,-,TRBJ1-1,-,CASGLKQGTEAFF,TGTGCTAGTGGTTTGAAACAGGGCACTGAAGCTTTCTTT
TRBV12-3/TRBV12-4,-,TRBJ2-1,-,CASRRFDEQFF,TGTGCCAGCAGGCGTTTTGACGAGCAGTTCTTC
TRBV12-3/TRBV12-4,-,TRBJ1-1,-,CASSSAKNTEAFF,TGTGCCAGCAGTTCGGCAAAGAACACTGAAGCTTTCTTT
TRBV20-1,TRBD1,TRBJ1-2,-,CSASALDRGSYGYTF,TGCAGTGCTTCGGCCCTGGACAGGGGCAGCTATGGCTACACCTTC
TRBV20-1,-,TRBJ2-5,-,CSGRKRREKTQYF,TGCAGTGGCCGCAAGCGGCGGGAAAAGACCCAGTACTTC
TRBV3-1,-,TRBJ1-5,-,CASNQGRGAIQPQHF,TGTGCCAGCAACCAAGGCCGAGGGGCGATTCAGCCCCAGCATTTT
TRBV5-1,TRBD1,TRBJ2-1,few,CASSFQGADEQFF,TGCGCCAGCAGCTTTCAGGGGGCGGATGAGCAGTTCTTC
TRBV7-8,-,TRBJ1-1,-,CASSLVQGTEAFF,TGTGCCAGCAGCTTAGTTCAAGGGACTGAAGCTTTCTTT
TRBV6-1,TRBD1,TRBJ1-2,-,CASRPTGANGYTF,TGTGCCAGCAGACCGACAGGGGCCAATGGCTACACCTTC
TRBV20-1,-,TRBJ2-2,-,CSARERGSTGELFF,TGCAGTGCTAGAGAAAGGGGGTCTACCGGGGAGCTGTTTTTT
TRBV10-1,-,TRBJ2-5,-,CASSERGFGETQYF,TGCGCCAGCAGTGAAAGAGGGTTTGGGGAGACCCAGTACTTC
TRBV7-9,-,TRBJ1-4,few,CASSLDFKKLFF,TGTGCCAGCAGCTTAGACTTCAAAAAACTGTTTTTT
TRBV18,TRBD1,TRBJ1-2,-,CASSPRQGGVYGYTF,TGTGCCAGCTCACCCCGGCAGGGGGGAGTCTATGGCTACACCTTC
TRBV20-1,TRBD2,TRBJ2-2,-,CSARQRGAANTGELFF,TGCAGTGCTAGACAGCGGGGGGCCGCGAACACCGGGGAGCTGTTTTTT
TRBV10-2,-,TRBJ2-6,-,CASSHTFIGANVLTF,TGCGCCAGCAGTCACACTTTTATTGGGGCCAACGTCCTGACTTTC
TRBV20-1,-,TRBJ2-6,large,CSVQKSSGANVLTF,TGCAGTGTCCAGAAGAGCTCTGGGGCCAACGTCCTGACTTTC
TRBV4-1,-,TRBJ2-5,-,CASSHPRVGETQYF,TGCGCCAGCAGTCACCCTAGAGTAGGGGAGACCCAGTACTTC
TRBV24-1,-,TRBJ2-1,-,CATSTPQGKDNEQFF,TGTGCCACCAGTACCCCGCAGGGAAAAGACAATGAGCAGTTCTTC
TRBV6-6,TRBD2,TRBJ2-4,-,CASSHPTSRAKNIQYF,TGTGCCAGCAGTCACCCGACTAGCCGGGCCAAAAACATTCAGTACTTC
TRBV12-3/TRBV12-4,-,TRBJ1-2,-,CASSLALDNPAMGYTF,TGTGCCAGCAGTTTAGCTCTGGACAACCCGGCTATGGGCTACACCTTC
TRBV5-1,-,TRBJ2-1,-,CASSPPGAGWGIVGQFF,TGCGCCAGCAGCCCGCCGGGAGCCGGTTGGGGAATAGTGGGGCAGTTCTTC
TRBV20-1,TRBD1,TRBJ1-2,-,CSAKGQGLGPGYTF,TGCAGTGCTAAAGGACAGGGTTTGGGCCCGGGCTACACCTTC
TRBV4-2,-,TRBJ1-1,-,CASSQDWGQEALF,TGTGCCAGCAGCCAAGATTGGGGACAAGAAGCTCTCTTT
TRBV29-1,-,TRBJ2-3,-,CSASEDSASTDTQYF,TGCAGCGCTTCGGAGGACAGCGCTAGCACAGATACGCAGTATTTT
TRBV9,-,TRBJ2-3,-,CASSVGVGALDTQYF,TGTGCCAGCAGCGTCGGGGTGGGGGCTCTAGATACGCAGTATTTT
TRBV5-1,-,TRBJ2-7,once,CASNLGGTVSYEQYF,TGCGCCAGCAACTTGGGAGGGACAGTATCCTACGAGCAGTACTTC
TRBV25-1,-,TRBJ2-5,-,CASRRGAGETQYF,TGTGCCAGCAGAAGGGGGGCCGGAGAGACCCAGTACTTC
TRBV20-1,-,TRBJ2-7,-,CSASGRGVYEQYF,TGCAGTGCTAGCGGGAGAGGGGTCTACGAGCAGTACTTC
TRBV12-3/TRBV12-4,TRBD1,TRBJ1-2,-,CASRAFQGAHGYTF,TGTGCCAGCAGGGCATTTCAGGGGGCGCATGGCTACACCTTC
TRBV6-5,-,TRBJ1-2,few,CASRAIDRPDGYTF,TGTGCCAGCAGAGCAATCGACAGACCTGATGGCTACACCTTC
TRBV7-6,-,TRBJ1-5,-,CASSLRTADQPQHF,TGTGCCAGCAGCCTAAGGACAGCCGATCAGCCCCAGCATTTT
TRBV5-1,TRBD2,TRBJ2-5,medium-sized,CASSSGQRGTQYF,TGCGCCAGCAGCTCAGGGCAGCGGGGTACCCAGTACTTC
TRBV20-1,TRBD1,TRBJ1-5,-,CSASRRTGSNQPQHF,TGCAGTGCTAGCAGAAGGACAGGAAGCAATCAGCCCCAGCATTTT
TRBV11-2,-,TRBJ2-1,-,CASSSSWGEQFF,TGTGCCAGCAGCTCGTCGTGGGGTGAGCAGTTCTTC
TRBV13,TRBD1,TRBJ1-2,few,CASSQGQGDYGYTF,TGTGCCAGCAGCCAGGGACAGGGGGACTATGGCTACACCTTC